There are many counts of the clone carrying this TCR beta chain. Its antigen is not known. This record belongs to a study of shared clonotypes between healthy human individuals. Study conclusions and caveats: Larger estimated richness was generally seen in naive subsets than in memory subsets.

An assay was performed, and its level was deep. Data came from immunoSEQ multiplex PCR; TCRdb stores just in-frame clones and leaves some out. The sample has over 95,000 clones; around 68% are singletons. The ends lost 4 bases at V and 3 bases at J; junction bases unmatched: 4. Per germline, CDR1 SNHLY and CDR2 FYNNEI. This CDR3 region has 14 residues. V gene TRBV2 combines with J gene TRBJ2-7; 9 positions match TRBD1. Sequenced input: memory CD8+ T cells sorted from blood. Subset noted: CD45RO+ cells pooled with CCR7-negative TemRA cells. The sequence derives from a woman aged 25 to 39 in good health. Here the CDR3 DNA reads TGTGCCAGCAGTGGACAGGGGGTGGGCTACGAGCAGTACTTC. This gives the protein CASSGQGVGYEQYF.